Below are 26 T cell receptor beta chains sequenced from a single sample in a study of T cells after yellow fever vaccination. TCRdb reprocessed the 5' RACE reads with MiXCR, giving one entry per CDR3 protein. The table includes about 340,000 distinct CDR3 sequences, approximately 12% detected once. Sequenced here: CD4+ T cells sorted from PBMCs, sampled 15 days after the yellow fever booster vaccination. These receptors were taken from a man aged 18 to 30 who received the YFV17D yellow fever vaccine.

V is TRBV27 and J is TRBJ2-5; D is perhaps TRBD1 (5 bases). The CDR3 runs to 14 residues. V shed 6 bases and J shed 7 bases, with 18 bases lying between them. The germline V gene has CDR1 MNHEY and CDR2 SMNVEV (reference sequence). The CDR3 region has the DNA TGTGCCAGCAGGATCAGACAGTACCCCGGGACCCAGTACTTC. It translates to CASRIRQYPGTQYF.

In nucleotides, the CDR3 is TGTGCCAGCAGTGAAGCGCGTACAGGGACTGAAGCTTTCTTT. It is translated as CASSEARTGTEAFF. V gene TRBV2 combines with J gene TRBJ1-1; D perhaps matches TRBD1 (6 bases). Germline CDR1 and CDR2: SNHLY and FYNNEI. The CDR3 length is 14 residues. V gave up 0 bases and J gave up 5 bases, with 10 bases separating them.

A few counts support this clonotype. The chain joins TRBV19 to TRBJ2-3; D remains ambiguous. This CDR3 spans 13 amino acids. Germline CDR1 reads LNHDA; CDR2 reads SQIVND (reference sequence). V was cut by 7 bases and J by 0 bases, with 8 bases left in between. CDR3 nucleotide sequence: TGTGCCAGTAACGGGCCAAGCACAGATACGCAGTATTTT. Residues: CASNGPSTDTQYF.

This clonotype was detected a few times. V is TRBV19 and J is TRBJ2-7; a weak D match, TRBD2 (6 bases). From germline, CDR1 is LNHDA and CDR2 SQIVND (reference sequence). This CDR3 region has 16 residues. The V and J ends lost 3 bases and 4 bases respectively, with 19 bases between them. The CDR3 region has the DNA TGTGCCAGTAGTATCGACGGGGGTTTTACGCCTTACGAGCAGTACTTC. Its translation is CASSIDGGFTPYEQYF.

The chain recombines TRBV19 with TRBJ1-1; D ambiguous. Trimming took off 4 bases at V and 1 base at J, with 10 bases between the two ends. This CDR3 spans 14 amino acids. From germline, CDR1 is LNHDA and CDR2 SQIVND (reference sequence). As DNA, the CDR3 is TGTGCCAGTAGTAACGGGCCGGGGAACACTGAAGCTTTCTTT. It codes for CASSNGPGNTEAFF.

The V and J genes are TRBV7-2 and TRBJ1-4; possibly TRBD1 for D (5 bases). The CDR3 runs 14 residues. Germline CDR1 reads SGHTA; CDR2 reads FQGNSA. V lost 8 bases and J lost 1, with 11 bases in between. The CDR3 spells CASAQGRTNEKLFF. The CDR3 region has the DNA TGTGCCAGCGCCCAGGGCAGAACTAATGAAAAACTGTTTTTT.

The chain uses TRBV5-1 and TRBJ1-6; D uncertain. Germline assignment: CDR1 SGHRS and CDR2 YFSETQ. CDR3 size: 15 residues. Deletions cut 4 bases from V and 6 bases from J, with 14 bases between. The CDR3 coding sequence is TGCGCCAGCAGCCCCGGCGGGGATGGTAATTCACCCCTCCACTTT. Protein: CASSPGGDGNSPLHF.

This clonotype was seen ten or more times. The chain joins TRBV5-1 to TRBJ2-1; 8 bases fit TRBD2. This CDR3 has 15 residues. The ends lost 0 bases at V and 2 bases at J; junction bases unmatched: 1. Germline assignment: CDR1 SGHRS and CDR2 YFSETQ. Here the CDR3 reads CASSLVAGTYNEQFF. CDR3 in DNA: TGCGCCAGCAGCTTGGTAGCGGGGACCTACAATGAGCAGTTCTTC.

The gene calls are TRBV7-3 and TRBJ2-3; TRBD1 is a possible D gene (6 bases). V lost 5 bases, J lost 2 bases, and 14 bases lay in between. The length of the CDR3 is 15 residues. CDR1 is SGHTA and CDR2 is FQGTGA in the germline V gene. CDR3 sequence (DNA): TGTGCCAGCAGCCTGGGCAGGGGTACCACAGATACGCAGTATTTT. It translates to CASSLGRGTTDTQYF.

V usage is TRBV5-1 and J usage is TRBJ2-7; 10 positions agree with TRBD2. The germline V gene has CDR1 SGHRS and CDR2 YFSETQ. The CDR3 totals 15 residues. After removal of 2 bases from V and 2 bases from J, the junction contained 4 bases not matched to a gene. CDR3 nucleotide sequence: TGCGCCAGCAGCTTTTCTAGCGGGGGAGCCTACGAGCAGTACTTC. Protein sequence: CASSFSSGGAYEQYF.

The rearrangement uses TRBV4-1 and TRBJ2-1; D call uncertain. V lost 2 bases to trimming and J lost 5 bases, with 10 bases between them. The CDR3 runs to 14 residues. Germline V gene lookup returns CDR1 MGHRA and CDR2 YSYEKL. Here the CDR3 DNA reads TGCGCCAGCAGCCAATTGCCCACGAACAATGAGCAGTTCTTC. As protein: CASSQLPTNNEQFF.

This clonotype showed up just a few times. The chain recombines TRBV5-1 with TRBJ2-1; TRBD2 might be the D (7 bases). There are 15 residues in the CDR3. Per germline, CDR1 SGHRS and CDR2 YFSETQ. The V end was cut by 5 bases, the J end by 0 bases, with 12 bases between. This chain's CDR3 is CASRGGGHSYNEQFF. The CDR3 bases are TGCGCCAGCAGGGGCGGGGGACACTCCTACAATGAGCAGTTCTTC.

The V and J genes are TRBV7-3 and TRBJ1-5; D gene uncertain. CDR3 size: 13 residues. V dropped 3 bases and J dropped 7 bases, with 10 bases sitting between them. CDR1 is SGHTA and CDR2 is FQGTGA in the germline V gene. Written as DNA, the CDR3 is TGTGCCAGCAGCTTCGACTTGGGACAGCCCCAGCATTTT. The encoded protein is CASSFDLGQPQHF.

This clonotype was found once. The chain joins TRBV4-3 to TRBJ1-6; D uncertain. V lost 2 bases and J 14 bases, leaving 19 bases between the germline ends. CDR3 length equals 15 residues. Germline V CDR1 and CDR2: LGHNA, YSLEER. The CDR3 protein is CASSQKDVGDKALHF. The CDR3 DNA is TGCGCCAGCAGCCAAAAGGACGTGGGAGATAAGGCCCTCCACTTT.

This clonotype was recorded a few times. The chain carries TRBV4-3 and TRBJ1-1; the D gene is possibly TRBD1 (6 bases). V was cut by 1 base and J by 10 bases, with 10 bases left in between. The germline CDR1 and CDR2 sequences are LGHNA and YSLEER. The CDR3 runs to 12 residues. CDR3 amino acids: CASSQGAGAAFF. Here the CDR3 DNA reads TGCGCCAGCAGCCAAGGGGCAGGGGCAGCTTTCTTT.

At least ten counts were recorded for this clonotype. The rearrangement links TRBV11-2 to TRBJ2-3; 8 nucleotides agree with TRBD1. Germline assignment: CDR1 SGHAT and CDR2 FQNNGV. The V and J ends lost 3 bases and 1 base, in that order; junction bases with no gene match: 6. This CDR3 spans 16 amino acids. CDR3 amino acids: CASSLSGGSGTDTQYF. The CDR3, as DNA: TGTGCCAGCAGCTTGTCAGGGGGCAGCGGCACAGATACGCAGTATTTT. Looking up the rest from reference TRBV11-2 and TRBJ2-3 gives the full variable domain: EAGVAQSPRYKIIEKRQSVAFWCNPISGHATLYWYQQILGQGPKLLIQFQNNGVVDDSQLPKDRFSAERLKGVDSTLKIQPAKLEDSAVYLCASSLSGGSGTDTQYFGPGTRLTVL.

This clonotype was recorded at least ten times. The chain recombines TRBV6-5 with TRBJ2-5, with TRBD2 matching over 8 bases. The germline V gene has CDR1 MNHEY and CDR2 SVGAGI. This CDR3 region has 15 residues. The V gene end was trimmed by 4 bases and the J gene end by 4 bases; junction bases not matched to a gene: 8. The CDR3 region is CASSFSGGPPETQYF. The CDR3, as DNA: TGTGCCAGCAGTTTTTCGGGGGGGCCCCCAGAGACCCAGTACTTC.

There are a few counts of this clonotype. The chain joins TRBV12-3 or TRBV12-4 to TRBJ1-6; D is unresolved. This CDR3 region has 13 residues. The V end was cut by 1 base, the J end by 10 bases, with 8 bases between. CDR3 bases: TGTGCCAGCAGTTTAGTGGGCCCGTCACCCCTCCACTTT. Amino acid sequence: CASSLVGPSPLHF.

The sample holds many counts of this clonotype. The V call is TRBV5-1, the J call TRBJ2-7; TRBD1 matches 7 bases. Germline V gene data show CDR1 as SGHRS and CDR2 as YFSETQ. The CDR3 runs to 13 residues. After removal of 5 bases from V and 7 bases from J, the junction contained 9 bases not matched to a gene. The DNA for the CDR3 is TGCGCCAGCAGTCGTACAGGGGATCGGGAGCAGTACGTC. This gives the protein CASSRTGDREQYV.

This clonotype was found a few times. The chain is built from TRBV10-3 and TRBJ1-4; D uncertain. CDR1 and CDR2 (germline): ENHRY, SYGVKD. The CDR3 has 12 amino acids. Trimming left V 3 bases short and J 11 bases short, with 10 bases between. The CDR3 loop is CAISEEGEKLFF. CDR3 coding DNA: TGTGCCATCAGTGAAGAGGGTGAGAAACTGTTTTTT.

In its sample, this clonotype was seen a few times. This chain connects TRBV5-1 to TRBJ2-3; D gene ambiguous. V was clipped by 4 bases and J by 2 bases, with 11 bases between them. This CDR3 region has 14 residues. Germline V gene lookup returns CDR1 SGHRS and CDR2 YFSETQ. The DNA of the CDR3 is TGCGCCAGCAGCCTTCCCTCCCCCACAGATACGCAGTATTTT. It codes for CASSLPSPTDTQYF.

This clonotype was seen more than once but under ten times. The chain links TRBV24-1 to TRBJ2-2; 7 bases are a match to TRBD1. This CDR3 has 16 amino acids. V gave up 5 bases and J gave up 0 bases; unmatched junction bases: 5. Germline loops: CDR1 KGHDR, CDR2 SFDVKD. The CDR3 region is CATSGPGQSNTGELFF. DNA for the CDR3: TGTGCCACCAGTGGGCCGGGACAGTCGAACACCGGGGAGCTGTTTTTT.

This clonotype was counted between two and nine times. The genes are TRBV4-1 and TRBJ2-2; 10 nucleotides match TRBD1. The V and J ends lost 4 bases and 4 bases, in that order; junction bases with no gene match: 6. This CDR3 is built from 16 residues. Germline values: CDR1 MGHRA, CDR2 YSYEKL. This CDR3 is CASSRPGQGSTGELFF. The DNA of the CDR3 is TGCGCCAGCAGCCGTCCGGGACAGGGGAGCACCGGGGAGCTGTTTTTT.

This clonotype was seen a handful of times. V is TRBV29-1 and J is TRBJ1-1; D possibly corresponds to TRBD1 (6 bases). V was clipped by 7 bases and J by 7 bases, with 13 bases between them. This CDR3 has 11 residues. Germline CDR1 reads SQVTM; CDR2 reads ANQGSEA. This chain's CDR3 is CSAIGGIEAFF. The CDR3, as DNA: TGCAGCGCGATAGGGGGGATTGAAGCTTTCTTT.

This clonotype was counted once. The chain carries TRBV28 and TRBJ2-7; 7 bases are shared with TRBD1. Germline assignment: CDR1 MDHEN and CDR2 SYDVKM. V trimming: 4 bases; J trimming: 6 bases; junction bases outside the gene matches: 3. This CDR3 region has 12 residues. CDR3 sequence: CASSWDSSEQYF. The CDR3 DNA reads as TGTGCCAGCAGTTGGGACAGTTCCGAGCAGTACTTC.

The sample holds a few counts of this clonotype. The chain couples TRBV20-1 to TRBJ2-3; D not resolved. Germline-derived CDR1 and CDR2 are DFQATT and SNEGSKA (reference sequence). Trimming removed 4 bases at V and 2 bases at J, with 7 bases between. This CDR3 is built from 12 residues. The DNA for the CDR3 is TGCAGTGCTAATCCGATCACAGATACGCAGTATTTT. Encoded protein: CSANPITDTQYF.